The 13 T cell receptor beta chains presented below share a single source sample, sequenced in a study of regulatory T cells in long-lasting Graves disease. This sample's time point: persistent/refractory GD, antithyroid drugs over 5 years with positive TRAb. With RNA extracted from PBMCs as input, the TCR library was made. The authors built TCR beta libraries using iRepertoire HTBI primers and Arm-PCR of CDR3 regions. One entry per CDR3 protein results from TCRdb running MiXCR on the multiplex PCR reads. The table has fewer than 400,000 distinct CDR3 sequences, around 21% seen once. The sequences come from peripheral blood mononuclear cells (PBMCs), collected when the disease was refractory, from a patient treated with antithyroid drugs. The receptors here all came from a female donor with Graves disease.

V gene TRBV11-2 combines with J gene TRBJ2-1; TRBD2 matches 12 bases. Trimming cost V 4 bases and J 2 bases; bases outside gene matches: 3. The CDR3 totals 16 residues. The germline V gene encodes CDR1 SGHAT and CDR2 FQNNGV. DNA of the CDR3: TGTGCCAGCAGCTCACTAGCGGGGGGAACCTACAATGAGCAGTTCTTC. This sequence encodes CASSSLAGGTYNEQFF.

CDR3 nucleotide sequence: TGTGCCAGCAGCTCTCTTAGGAACACCGGGGAGCTGTTTTTT. Encoded protein: CASSSLRNTGELFF. The chain combines TRBV7-9 with TRBJ2-2; no clear D. V was clipped by 4 bases and J by 1 base, with 7 bases between them. Germline CDR1 reads SEHNR; CDR2 reads FQNEAQ (reference sequence). CDR3 size: 14 residues.

This clonotype was observed at least ten times. The chain recombines TRBV28 with TRBJ2-7, with a tentative D call TRBD1 (6 bases). The germline V gene has CDR1 MDHEN and CDR2 SYDVKM. The CDR3 consists of 14 residues. Trimming removed 3 bases at V and 0 bases at J, with 9 bases between. Here the CDR3 reads CASSLQGPSYEQYF. The CDR3 DNA follows: TGTGCCAGCAGTTTGCAGGGGCCCTCCTACGAGCAGTACTTC.

This clonotype was detected many times. The chain combines TRBV20-1 with TRBJ1-2; D is unclear. The CDR3 spans 13 residues. V shed 3 bases and J shed 4 bases, with 12 bases lying between them. CDR1 is DFQATT and CDR2 is SNEGSKA in the germline V gene (reference sequence). The CDR3 loop is CSASPTQFYGYTF. The CDR3 nucleotides read TGCAGTGCTAGTCCGACACAGTTCTATGGCTACACCTTC.

V gene TRBV28 combines with J gene TRBJ2-3; 7 bases are a match to TRBD1. The CDR3 totals 17 residues. V shed 4 bases and J 5 bases; nucleotides not matched to a gene: 15. Germline CDR1 is MDHEN and CDR2 is SYDVKM. CDR3 in amino acids: CASSSPGQDPRGDTQYF. The CDR3 nucleotides read TGTGCCAGCAGTTCCCCCGGACAGGATCCTAGGGGAGATACGCAGTATTTT.

This clonotype was detected many times. The chain is built from TRBV15 and TRBJ2-5; 7 bases align to TRBD2. CDR3 size: 16 residues. With 1 base clipped from V and 0 bases from J, the junction kept 5 bases outside the gene matches. Germline CDR1 is LNHNV and CDR2 is YYDKDF (reference sequence). CDR3 sequence reads: CATSRVSSGYQETQYF. CDR3 nucleotides: TGTGCCACCAGCAGAGTGTCTAGCGGTTACCAAGAGACCCAGTACTTC.

This clonotype has just a few counts. The chain joins TRBV20-1 to TRBJ1-2; D not resolved. The V and J ends lost 1 base and 4 bases respectively, with 16 bases between them. Germline assignment: CDR1 DFQATT and CDR2 SNEGSKA (reference sequence). This CDR3 spans 15 amino acids. The CDR3 nucleotides are TGCAGTGCTAGAGCGCGAGGAGGGCCCCCCTATGGCTACACCTTC. It encodes CSARARGGPPYGYTF.

This clonotype was seen a handful of times. This sequence joins TRBV5-1 and TRBJ1-1, with D tentatively TRBD1 (6 bases). The CDR3 has 14 residues. The germline CDR1 and CDR2 sequences are SGHRS and YFSETQ. Trimming stripped 3 bases from V and 1 base from J, with 10 bases between. The CDR3 region has the DNA TGCGCCAGCAGCTACAGGGACCGGAACACTGAAGCTTTCTTT. It translates to CASSYRDRNTEAFF.

V gene TRBV20-1 combines with J gene TRBJ2-7; 8 bases match TRBD2. Germline-derived CDR1 and CDR2 are DFQATT and SNEGSKA (reference sequence). This CDR3 spans 14 amino acids. With V trimmed by 1 base and J by 6 bases, 8 bases remained unmatched. CDR3 loop: CSARAGTSLGEQYF. CDR3 nucleotide sequence: TGCAGTGCTAGAGCCGGGACTAGTTTAGGCGAGCAGTACTTC.

This clonotype was seen repeatedly, ten times or more. The V gene is TRBV2, the J gene TRBJ2-7; TRBD2 aligns across 8 bases. CDR1 SNHLY and CDR2 FYNNEI come from the germline V gene. CDR3 length: 15 amino acids. Losses at the gene ends were 0 bases for V and 5 bases for J; bases not matched to a gene: 6. The CDR3 sequence: CASSEAAGVFDEQYF. CDR3 in DNA: TGTGCCAGCAGTGAAGCAGCGGGAGTGTTCGACGAGCAGTACTTC.

This clonotype was counted at least ten times. V is TRBV29-1 and J is TRBJ2-7; 10 bases agree with TRBD1. CDR1 and CDR2 from the germline V gene are SQVTM and ANQGSEA. V was pared by 5 bases and J by 2 bases, with 3 bases of the junction left unmatched. The CDR3 runs 13 residues. The CDR3 region is CSVRTGGPYEQYF. The CDR3 DNA sequence: TGCAGCGTTCGGACAGGGGGACCCTACGAGCAGTACTTC.

CDR3 loop: CASSHLLVGRAAGELFF. CDR3 DNA: TGTGCCAGCAGCCACTTGTTGGTCGGGAGGGCCGCCGGGGAGCTGTTTTTT. This chain links TRBV3-1 with TRBJ2-2; 8 bases agree with TRBD2. Germline assignment: CDR1 LGHDT and CDR2 YNNKEL (reference sequence). J lost 6 bases, V lost 3 bases, and 12 bases had no gene match. The CDR3 covers 17 residues.

This chain links TRBV7-2 with TRBJ1-2; a weak D match, TRBD1 (6 bases). V lost 2 bases to trimming and J lost 8 bases, with 18 bases between them. The CDR3 is 15 residues long. Germline CDR1 reads SGHTA; CDR2 reads FQGNSA. CDR3 protein: CASSLIRGGWGGYTF. The CDR3 bases are TGTGCCAGCAGCTTAATTCGTGGGGGCTGGGGGGGCTACACCTTC.